This T cell receptor beta chain was captured in a study of OX40 agonist ivuxolimab in advanced cancers. The overall study: A history of anti-PD-1, anti-PD-L1 or anti-CTLA-4 therapy was acceptable, and 40% to 45% had some. Study outcomes and limitations: With doses of 0.1 to 3.0 mg/kg, CD4+ and CD8+ blood T cells had undergone clonal expansion by week 6. Partial responders at 0.1-3.0 mg/kg had among the lowest clonal expansion.

The table came from immunoSEQ multiplex PCR; TCRdb's copy has only in-frame clones and leaves some out. The repertoire holds 57,000 or so clones, with less than 95% as singletons. As regards this clone: Antigen unknown.

From germline, CDR1 is SGDLS and CDR2 YYNGEE. Trimming removed 0 bases from V and 3 bases from J; junction bases left unmatched: 3. This CDR3 is built from 15 residues. The source is an adult with an advanced solid tumor such as melanoma, head and neck, liver or kidney cancer. V and J are TRBV9 and TRBJ2-7, with TRBD2 identical over 10 bases. The sequencing here drew on CD4+ or CD8+ T cells sorted from blood, taken in a trial of the OX40 agonist ivuxolimab. The CDR3 DNA follows: TGTGCCAGCAGCGTAGACGAGCGGGAGGGCTACGAGCAGTACTTC. Protein: CASSVDEREGYEQYF.